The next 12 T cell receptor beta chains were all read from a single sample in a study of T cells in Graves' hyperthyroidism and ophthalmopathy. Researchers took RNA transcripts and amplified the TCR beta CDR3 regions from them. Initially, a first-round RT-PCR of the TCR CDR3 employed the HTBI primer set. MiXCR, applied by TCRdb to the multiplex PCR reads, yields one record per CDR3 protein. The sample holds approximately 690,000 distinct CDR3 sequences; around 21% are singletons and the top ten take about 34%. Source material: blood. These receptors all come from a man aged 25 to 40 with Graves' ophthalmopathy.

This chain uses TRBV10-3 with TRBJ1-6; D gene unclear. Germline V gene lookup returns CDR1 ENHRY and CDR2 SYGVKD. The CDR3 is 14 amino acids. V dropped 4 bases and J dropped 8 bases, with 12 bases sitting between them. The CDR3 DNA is TGTGCCATCAGTGGAAATGGCGGGGATTCACCCCTCCACTTT. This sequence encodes CAISGNGGDSPLHF.

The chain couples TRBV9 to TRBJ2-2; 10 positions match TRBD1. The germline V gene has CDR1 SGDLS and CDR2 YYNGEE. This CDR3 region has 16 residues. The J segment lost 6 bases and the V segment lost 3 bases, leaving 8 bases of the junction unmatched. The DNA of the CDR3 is TGTGCCAGCAGCGGCCCCGGGACAGGGGAGTCCGGGGAGCTGTTTTTT. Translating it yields CASSGPGTGESGELFF.

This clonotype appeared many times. CDR3 loop: CASGQGIGSPLHF. In DNA form, the CDR3 reads TGTGCCAGCGGCCAGGGGATTGGTTCACCCCTCCACTTT. The rearrangement joins TRBV28 to TRBJ1-6; D possibly corresponds to TRBD1 (6 bases). Trimming cost V 8 bases and J 9 bases, with 14 bases left between them. The germline CDR1 and CDR2 sequences are MDHEN and SYDVKM. The CDR3 runs to 13 residues.

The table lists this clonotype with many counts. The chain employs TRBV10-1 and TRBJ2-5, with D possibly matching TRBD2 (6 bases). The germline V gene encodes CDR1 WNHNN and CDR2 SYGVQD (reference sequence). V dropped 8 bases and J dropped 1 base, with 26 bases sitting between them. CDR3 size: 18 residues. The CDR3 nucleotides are TGCGCCAGCCCCGGGGACGTTCGACTAAGCGGGTTCCAAGAGACCCAGTACTTC. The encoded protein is CASPGDVRLSGFQETQYF.

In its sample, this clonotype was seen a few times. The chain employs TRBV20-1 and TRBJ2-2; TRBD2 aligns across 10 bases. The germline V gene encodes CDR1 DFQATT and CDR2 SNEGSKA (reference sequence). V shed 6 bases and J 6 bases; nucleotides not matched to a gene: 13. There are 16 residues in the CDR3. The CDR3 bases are TGCAGTGCGAGACCTAGCGGGAGAACGGTAGCCGGGGAGCTGTTTTTT. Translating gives CSARPSGRTVAGELFF.

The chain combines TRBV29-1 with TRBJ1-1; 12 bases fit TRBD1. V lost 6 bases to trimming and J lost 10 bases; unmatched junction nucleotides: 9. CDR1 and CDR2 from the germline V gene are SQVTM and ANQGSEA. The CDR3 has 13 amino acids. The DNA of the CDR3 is TGCAGCGTGAAGGGACAGGGGGCGATGCGAGCTTTCTTT. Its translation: CSVKGQGAMRAFF. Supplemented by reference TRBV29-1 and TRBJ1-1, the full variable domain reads SAVISQKPSRDICQRGTSLTIQCQVDSQVTMMFWYRQQPGQSLTLIATANQGSEATYESGFVIDKFPISRPNLTFSTLTVSNMSPEDSSIYLCSVKGQGAMRAFFGQGTRLTVV.

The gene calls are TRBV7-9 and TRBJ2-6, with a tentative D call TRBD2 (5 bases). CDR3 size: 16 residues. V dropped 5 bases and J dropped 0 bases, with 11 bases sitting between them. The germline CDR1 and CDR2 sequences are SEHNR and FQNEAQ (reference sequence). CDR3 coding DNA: TGTGCCAGCAGCCCCAGAGGGCTCTCTGGGGCCAACGTCCTGACTTTC. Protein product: CASSPRGLSGANVLTF.

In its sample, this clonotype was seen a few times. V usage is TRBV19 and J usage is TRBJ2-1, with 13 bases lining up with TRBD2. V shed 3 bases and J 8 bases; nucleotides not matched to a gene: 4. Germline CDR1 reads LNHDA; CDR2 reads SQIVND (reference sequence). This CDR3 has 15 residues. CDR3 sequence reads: CASSIGLAGADEQFF. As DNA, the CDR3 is TGTGCCAGTAGTATCGGACTAGCGGGAGCCGATGAGCAGTTCTTC.

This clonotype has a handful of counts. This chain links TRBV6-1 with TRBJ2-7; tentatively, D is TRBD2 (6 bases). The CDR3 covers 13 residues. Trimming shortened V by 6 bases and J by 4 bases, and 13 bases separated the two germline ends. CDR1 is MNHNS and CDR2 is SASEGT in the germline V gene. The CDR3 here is CASRPGLAYEQYF. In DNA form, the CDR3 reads TGTGCCAGCAGGCCGGGACTGGCGTACGAGCAGTACTTC.

The CDR3 sequence: CASSESRSETQYF. The DNA for the CDR3 is TGCGCCAGCAGTGAGTCCCGCAGCGAGACCCAGTACTTC. V gene TRBV10-2 combines with J gene TRBJ2-5; D not certain. The CDR3 consists of 13 residues. Germline V gene lookup returns CDR1 WSHSY and CDR2 SAAADI. V was cut by 0 bases and J by 5 bases, with 7 bases left in between.

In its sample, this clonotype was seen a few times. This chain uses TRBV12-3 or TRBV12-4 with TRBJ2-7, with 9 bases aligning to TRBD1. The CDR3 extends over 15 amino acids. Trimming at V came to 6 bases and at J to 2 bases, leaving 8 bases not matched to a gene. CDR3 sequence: CASRTQGQGTYEQYF. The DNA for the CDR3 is TGTGCCAGCAGGACCCAGGGACAGGGAACCTACGAGCAGTACTTC.

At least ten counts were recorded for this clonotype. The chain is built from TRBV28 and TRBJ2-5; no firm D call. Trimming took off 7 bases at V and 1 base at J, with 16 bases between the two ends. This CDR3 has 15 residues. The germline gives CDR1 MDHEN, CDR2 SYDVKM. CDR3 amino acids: CASMRTGVSQETQYF. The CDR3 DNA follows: TGTGCCAGCATGCGTACTGGGGTTTCCCAAGAGACCCAGTACTTC. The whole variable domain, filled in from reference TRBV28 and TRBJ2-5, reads DVKVTQSSRYLVKRTGEKVFLECVQDMDHENMFWYRQDPGLGLRLIYFSYDVKMKEKGDIPEGYSVSREKKERFSLILESASTNQTSMYLCASMRTGVSQETQYFGPGTRLLVL.